This TCR beta chain was sequenced for a study of blood T cell repertoires in COVID-19 (dated by TCRdb to the early 2020s). General notes on the study: Samples covering the acute and convalescent phases of COVID-19 were provided by collaborators in the United States, Italy and Spain. The material from the prospective study consisted of cDNA or gDNA derived from T cells, B-cell-depleted T cells, or PBMCs. Subjects who had been exposed to COVID-19, were actively infected with it, or had recovered from it provided the deeply sampled blood TCRbeta repertoires that made up the dataset. The repertoires were released in a freely available public database intended as a resource for research on the immune response to SARS-CoV-2. The samples were drawn from two sources: the first 160 participants of the ongoing ImmuneRACE study, and 1,000 to 1,500 subjects contributed by 6 global collaborators. Nearly every sample came with metadata listing a de-identified subject ID, COVID-19 status, age in years and sex. Where available, HLA class I and class II types were obtained from metadata supplied by the sample provider rather than from assay-based typing.

The collaborating institutions used their own protocols to collect whole blood in K2EDTA tubes. For TCRbeta analysis, collaborators shipped samples in one of three forms: frozen whole blood, isolated PBMCs, or DNA extracted from either of those sample types. The immunoSEQ Assay, a bias-controlled multiplex PCR, was used to amplify TCRbeta CDR3 regions from genomic DNA. In the paper's pipeline: Nucleated cell counts per sample were estimated from amplification of reference gene primers within the assay. Sequence reads were collapsed and filtered to measure the absolute abundance of every unique TCRbeta CDR3 rearrangement. For each sample, productive Simpson clonality was calculated by taking the square root of Simpson's diversity index across productive rearrangements. TCRdb holds this immuneACCESS table with in-frame rearrangements only. Some clones are missing; in checked studies, unresolved V genes explain under half, and the rest has no known cause. V and J calls and clone size are copied from that table; D and trimming were computed from the DNA. Within this sample are 190,000 or so clones, with around 87% of them counted one time only. Around 2.3% of the sample is in the top ten clones.

The CDR3, cysteine through phenylalanine, is 14 amino acids long. The read is trimmed to its CDR3 DNA, 42 bases read in frame from base 1. CDR1 and CDR2, per the germline V gene (reference sequence), are LNHDA and SQIVND. V and J are truncated by 3 bases and 3 bases respectively, leaving an intervening sequence of 11 bases. Broad study findings and their caveats: The quantity of clinical and demographic metadata differed by source and by participant and was supplied without curation.

As regards this clone: The clone's antigen remains unknown. Base qualities are missing; no much larger clone stands one base away.

The TCR comes from a man aged 35-49 years with active or convalescent COVID-19. The chain is made from TRBV19 and TRBJ1-2; the D gene is perhaps TRBD1, from 6 matching bases. Sequencing was done on a sample of peripheral blood. The CDR3 in this case is CASSIFPGDYGYTF. The DNA is TGTGCCAGTAGTATTTTCCCAGGGGACTATGGCTACACCTTC.